This TCR beta chain was recovered during a study of CD8+ T cells in alopecia areata. Study-wide results and limits: Any link of baseline CD8+ expansion to response, resting on one nonresponder, remains uncertain. Mice showed TCR sharing more clearly than patients did, possibly owing to HLA. Relative to normal scalp, lesional scalp, especially alopecia totalis/universalis, showed higher clonality.

This CDR3 has 15 residues. CDR1 and CDR2 (germline): GTSNPN, SVGIG (reference sequence). Losses at the gene ends were 0 bases for V and 4 bases for J; bases not matched to a gene: 2. Worth noting for this clone: Antigen: not known. The same CDR3 can be traced to other DNA sequences in this sample.

The treatment: oral pan-JAK inhibitor, 5-10 mg twice daily. PBMCs were stained for CD3, CD4 and CD8, and CD4+ and CD8+ T cells were sorted. Once RNA had been extracted, it was reverse transcribed into cDNA to act as the sequencing template. Sequencing was performed with immunoSEQ multiplex PCR; in TCRdb, only in-frame clones are kept and a portion is missing. This table has about 300,000 clones, roughly 50% appearing once. This clonotype was sampled from a human donor with alopecia areata. J is TRBJ1-5 and V is TRBV30, with 11 bases aligning to TRBD1. The sample in question was CD4+ T cells sorted from blood, obtained at week 24, from a patient treated with tofacitinib. The DNA for the CDR3 is TGTGCCTGGAGTGTAGGGACAGGGGGTAATCAGCCCCAGCATTTT. Translation: CAWSVGTGGNQPQHF.